This T cell receptor (beta chain) was found in a study of PD-L1 blockade in urothelial cancer. About the research overall: A median approximately 140,000 T cells were found in blood samples.

The CDR3 extends over 16 amino acids. CDR1 is MGHDK, CDR2 SYGVNS, per germline. V dropped 5 bases and J dropped 5 bases, with 21 bases sitting between them. Each PCR reaction had synthetic TCR analog templates spiked into it. The assay was immunoSEQ multiplex PCR, and TCRdb's table has in-frame clones only and misses some. The sample consists of about 30,000 clones, around 85% of them appearing once. This clone has only one observation. Pretreatment and on-treatment samples were taken, numbering 1 to 8 per patient. The genes are TRBV25-1 and TRBJ2-5; D may be TRBD2 (5 bases). The TCR was taken from a man aged 50 or older with urothelial cancer. The sample consisted of PBMCs, taken around atezolizumab (anti-PD-L1) treatment. For the CDR3, the DNA is TGTGCCAGCAGTCCCTCGGCAGGCTTCGGCGGGGAGACCCAGTACTTC. As protein: CASSPSAGFGGETQYF. Based on the CDR3 plus reference TRBV25-1 and TRBJ2-5, the full variable domain is EADIYQTPRYLVIGTGKKITLECSQTMGHDKMYWYQQDPGMELHLIHYSYGVNSTEKGDLSSESTVSRIRTEHFPLTLESARPSHTSQYLCASSPSAGFGGETQYFGPGTRLLVL.